These 17 T cell receptor beta chains came from one sample sequenced in a study of blood T cell repertoires in COVID-19. The repertoire was sequenced with immunoSEQ multiplex PCR; TCRdb's copy has only in-frame clones and lacks some. The table has 70,000 to 90,000 clones, about 89% seen once. The sequencing sample was made of PBMCs or T cells enriched from blood (not recorded which). The receptors come from a woman aged 50 to 60 with acute COVID-19.

The V and J genes are TRBV9 and TRBJ1-1; D perhaps matches TRBD1 (5 bases). The V end lost 3 bases, the J end lost 4 bases, and 13 bases lay between the germline ends. From germline, CDR1 is SGDLS and CDR2 YYNGEE. The CDR3 has 14 residues. The chain's CDR3 is CASSAYHGATEAFF. Here the CDR3 DNA reads TGTGCCAGCAGCGCCTACCATGGGGCCACTGAAGCTTTCTTT.

The chain has TRBV7-6 and TRBJ2-3, with a tentative D call TRBD1 (5 bases). V lost 1 base, J lost 0 bases, and 8 bases lay in between. From germline, CDR1 is SGHVS and CDR2 FNYEAQ. The CDR3 contains 15 residues. CDR3 protein: CASSLGRGSTDTQYF. CDR3 nucleotide sequence: TGTGCCAGCAGCTTAGGTAGGGGAAGCACAGATACGCAGTATTTT. Complete variable domain (other parts from reference TRBV7-6 and TRBJ2-3): GAGVSQSPRYKVTKRGQDVALRCDPISGHVSLYWYRQALGQGPEFLTYFNYEAQQDKSGLPNDRFSAERPEGSISTLTIQRTEQRDSAMYRCASSLGRGSTDTQYFGPGTRLTVL.

V gene TRBV20-1 combines with J gene TRBJ1-6; D unresolved. Trimming cost V 8 bases and J 5 bases, with 7 bases left between them. Germline values: CDR1 DFQATT, CDR2 SNEGSKA (reference sequence). The CDR3 is made up of 11 amino acids. CDR3 sequence reads: CSTNDNSPLHF. For the CDR3, the DNA is TGCAGTACAAATGATAATTCACCCCTCCACTTT.

The chain employs TRBV5-5 and TRBJ1-3; TRBD1 matches at 7 bases. The CDR3 totals 15 residues. CDR1 is SGHKS, CDR2 YYEKEE, per germline (reference sequence). J gave up 4 bases and V 0 bases, and 4 bases lay outside the gene matches. The CDR3 nucleotides are TGTGCCAGCAGCTTGGAGGGGGCGGAAGGAAACACCATATATTTT. This gives the protein CASSLEGAEGNTIYF.

The chain joins TRBV7-2 to TRBJ1-6, with a possible D match to TRBD1 (5 bases). The CDR3 runs 17 residues. V was shortened by 2 bases and J by 6 bases, with 17 bases between the two germline ends. The germline V gene encodes CDR1 SGHTA and CDR2 FQGNSA. CDR3 nucleotide sequence: TGTGCCAGCAGCTTAAATGGTCGGGGGATCGTTAATTCACCCCTCCACTTT. Encoded protein: CASSLNGRGIVNSPLHF.

The chain carries TRBV7-9 and TRBJ2-3; 7 nucleotides agree with TRBD2. Germline trimming cut 5 bases from V and 1 base from J; bases unmatched to any gene: 9. In germline, CDR1 is SEHNR, CDR2 FQNEAQ (reference sequence). This CDR3 is 16 amino acids long. The CDR3 nucleotides read TGTGCCAGCAGCCCTAGCCGGCTAGCGGGCACAGATACGCAGTATTTT. It encodes CASSPSRLAGTDTQYF.

In DNA form, the CDR3 reads TGTGCCAGCAGCCACCGAATGCCCACTGAGCGTAATATCAATGAGCAGTTCTTC. Its protein is CASSHRMPTERNINEQFF. The chain recombines TRBV13 with TRBJ2-1; no clear D. Germline V gene sequence: CDR1 PRHDT, CDR2 FYEKMQ (reference sequence). The CDR3 runs 18 residues. The V gene lost 5 bases and the J gene lost 6 bases, with 26 bases spanning the gap. The full variable domain, completed using reference TRBV13 and TRBJ2-1, is AAGVIQSPRHLIKEKRETATLKCYPIPRHDTVYWYQQGPGQDPQFLISFYEKMQSDKGSIPDRFSAQQFSDYHSELNMSSLELGDSALYFCASSHRMPTERNINEQFFGPGTRLTVL.

A few counts support this clone. The CDR3 region is CASSWSRDRGTEAFF. CDR3 bases: TGCGCCAGCAGCTGGTCCCGGGACAGGGGAACTGAAGCTTTCTTT. The rearrangement uses TRBV5-1 and TRBJ1-1; 10 nucleotides align to TRBD1. Germline-derived CDR1 and CDR2 are SGHRS and YFSETQ. This CDR3 is 15 amino acids long. Germline trimming cut 3 bases from V and 5 bases from J; bases unmatched to any gene: 7.

The rearrangement uses TRBV12-3 or TRBV12-4 and TRBJ2-1; D gene ambiguous. V was clipped by 3 bases and J by 5 bases, with 5 bases between them. The CDR3 spans 12 residues. This chain's CDR3 is CASSFLNNEQFF. As DNA, the CDR3 is TGTGCCAGCAGTTTCTTAAACAATGAGCAGTTCTTC.

The chain couples TRBV7-8 to TRBJ2-5; D remains ambiguous. Trimming removed 0 bases at V and 3 bases at J, with 14 bases between. The CDR3 length is 16 residues. CDR1 SGHVS and CDR2 FQNEAQ come from the germline V gene. The CDR3 nucleotides read TGTGCCAGCAGCTTAGCGCGCGGAGTAAAAGAAGAGACCCAGTACTTC. Protein product: CASSLARGVKEETQYF.

The J gene is TRBJ1-4, the V gene TRBV5-1; maybe TRBD1 (6 bases). Germline-derived CDR1 and CDR2 are SGHRS and YFSETQ. V was shortened by 2 bases and J by 4 bases, with 9 bases between the two germline ends. The CDR3 extends over 14 amino acids. This CDR3 reads CASSLGQINEKLFF. CDR3 in DNA: TGCGCCAGCAGCTTAGGACAGATTAATGAAAAACTGTTTTTT.

This clone appeared a few times. V is TRBV7-6 and J is TRBJ2-7; TRBD2 matches at 9 bases. This CDR3 spans 16 amino acids. Germline loops: CDR1 SGHVS, CDR2 FNYEAQ. V trimming: 3 bases; J trimming: 5 bases; junction bases outside the gene matches: 11. The CDR3 sequence is CASSFRPAGGSNEQYF. CDR3 bases: TGTGCCAGCAGCTTCCGGCCGGCGGGAGGGTCCAACGAGCAGTACTTC.

The chain recombines TRBV19 with TRBJ1-2; the match to TRBD1 covers 7 bases. V dropped 5 bases and J dropped 4; count of bases not matched to a gene: 7. Germline V gene sequence: CDR1 LNHDA, CDR2 SQIVND (reference sequence). The CDR3 runs to 14 residues. CDR3 bases: TGTGCCAGTAGTCCTAGGGGGACAGCCTATGGCTACACCTTC. It yields the protein CASSPRGTAYGYTF.

The count of this clone is one. The chain couples TRBV15 to TRBJ1-6; maybe TRBD1 (6 bases). Germline V gene lookup returns CDR1 LNHNV and CDR2 YYDKDF (reference sequence). This CDR3 has 17 residues. Trimming cost V 0 bases and J 10 bases, with 19 bases left between them. The CDR3 DNA sequence: TGTGCCACCAGCAGAGATCGGGCTATACAGGGTCAATCACCCCTCCACTTT. Amino acids: CATSRDRAIQGQSPLHF. The entire variable domain, with the rest obtained from reference TRBV15 and TRBJ1-6, is as follows: DAMVIQNPRYQVTQFGKPVTLSCSQTLNHNVMYWYQQKSSQAPKLLFHYYDKDFNNEADTPDNFQSRRPNTSFCFLDIRSPGLGDTAMYLCATSRDRAIQGQSPLHFGNGTRLTVT.

This clone has a single count. The chain links TRBV7-2 to TRBJ1-3; D unresolved. The CDR3 has 14 amino acids. V was trimmed by 4 bases and J by 0 bases, leaving 7 bases between them. Germline assignment: CDR1 SGHTA and CDR2 FQGNSA. CDR3 in DNA: TGTGCCAGCAGCTCCTCGCGCTCTGGAAACACCATATATTTT. Its translation: CASSSSRSGNTIYF. The variable domain in full, completed from reference TRBV7-2 and TRBJ1-3, reads GAGVSQSPSNKVTEKGKDVELRCDPISGHTALYWYRQSLGQGLEFLIYFQGNSAPDKSGLPSDRFSAERTGGSVSTLTIQRTQQEDSAVYLCASSSSRSGNTIYFGEGSWLTVV.

The genes are TRBV6-5 and TRBJ2-3, with TRBD1 matching 7 bases. In germline, CDR1 is MNHEY, CDR2 SVGAGI. This CDR3 contains 15 residues. V dropped 5 bases and J dropped 1; count of bases not matched to a gene: 6. Here the CDR3 DNA reads TGTGCCAGCAGTCGTACAGGGGACGGCACAGATACGCAGTATTTT. Protein product: CASSRTGDGTDTQYF.

This clone occurred a few times. The rearrangement joins TRBV16 to TRBJ1-1, with D possibly being TRBD1 (6 bases). The V end lost 2 bases, the J end lost 0 bases, and 10 bases lay between the germline ends. CDR1 and CDR2 (germline): KGHSY, FQNENV. The CDR3 covers 15 residues. The CDR3 spells CASSQRGQLNTEAFF. The CDR3 DNA reads as TGTGCCAGCAGCCAACGTGGACAGCTGAACACTGAAGCTTTCTTT.